The 6 T cell receptor beta chains in this list originate from one sample, sequenced in a study of T cell changes during pregnancy in multiple sclerosis. Here immunoSEQ multiplex PCR was the method, and the copy in TCRdb shows in-frame clones only, minus some. The table includes about 110,000 clones, roughly nine tenths detected once. Sequencing was performed on peripheral blood, taken in the third trimester of pregnancy. Source of these receptors: a female donor with multiple sclerosis, enrolled in a pregnancy study.

The chain joins TRBV28 to TRBJ2-3, with D tentatively TRBD1 (7 bases). Germline V gene lookup returns CDR1 MDHEN and CDR2 SYDVKM. The CDR3 totals 14 residues. The V gene lost 5 bases and the J gene lost 2 bases, with 11 bases spanning the gap. This chain's CDR3 is CASSGGTVTDTQYF. CDR3 bases: TGTGCCAGCAGTGGAGGGACAGTCACAGATACGCAGTATTTT.

The rearrangement joins TRBV6-1 to TRBJ1-3; D is possibly TRBD1 (5 bases). This CDR3 spans 14 amino acids. V lost 6 bases and J lost 6, with 15 bases in between. CDR1 is MNHNS and CDR2 is SASEGT in the germline V gene. This CDR3 reads CASRVQETLNTIYF. DNA for the CDR3: TGTGCCAGCAGAGTACAGGAGACCTTAAACACCATATATTTT.

The chain joins TRBV9 to TRBJ1-1, with D uncertain. This CDR3 is 12 amino acids long. V lost 7 bases, J lost 5 bases, and 12 bases lay in between. Germline assignment: CDR1 SGDLS and CDR2 YYNGEE. The CDR3 region is CASGSGLTEAFF. CDR3 nucleotide sequence: TGTGCCAGCGGCAGCGGATTAACTGAAGCTTTCTTT.

The chain couples TRBV18 to TRBJ1-5; 7 nucleotides agree with TRBD1. Germline V gene lookup returns CDR1 KGHSH and CDR2 LQKENI. This CDR3 region has 16 residues. V lost 1 base to trimming and J lost 2 bases; unmatched junction nucleotides: 5. CDR3 sequence reads: CASSPQGAVGNQPQHF. The CDR3, as DNA: TGTGCCAGCTCACCACAGGGGGCGGTTGGCAATCAGCCCCAGCATTTT. The full variable domain, in which reference TRBV18 and TRBJ1-5 provide the parts outside the CDR3, is NAGVMQNPRHLVRRRGQEARLRCSPMKGHSHVYWYRQLPEEGLKFMVYLQKENIIDESGMPKERFSAEFPKEGPSILRIQQVVRGDSAAYFCASSPQGAVGNQPQHFGDGTRLSIL.

CDR3 DNA sequence: TGTGCCTGGAGTGGGACGGGGAACACCATATATTTT. It is translated as CAWSGTGNTIYF. The chain joins TRBV30 to TRBJ1-3; D call uncertain. This CDR3 contains 12 residues. Looked up from germline, CDR1 is GTSNPN and CDR2 is SVGIG (reference sequence). Trimming removed 1 base from V and 7 bases from J, with 8 bases in between.

The chain is built from TRBV5-4 and TRBJ2-5; 7 nucleotides match TRBD2. Trimming cost V 4 bases and J 3 bases; bases outside gene matches: 6. The germline CDR1 and CDR2 sequences are SGHNT and YYREEE (reference sequence). The CDR3 consists of 14 residues. The CDR3 sequence: CASSIKGLKETQYF. CDR3 nucleotide sequence: TGTGCCAGCAGCATTAAGGGACTAAAAGAGACCCAGTACTTC.